This T cell receptor (beta chain) was profiled in a study of CDR3 diversity in severe acne. In TCRdb, the PCR reads were re-called with MiXCR into one record per CDR3 protein. There are about 90,000 distinct CDR3 sequences in the sample; approximately 49% occur only once, and around 10% lies in the top ten. The CDR3 runs to 14 residues. Trimming pared 4 bases from V and 0 bases from J, leaving 9 bases between. Germline V gene sequence: CDR1 DFQATT, CDR2 SNEGSKA (reference sequence). V usage is TRBV20-1 and J usage is TRBJ2-2; D uncertain. The specimen sequenced was blood. The source is a male donor with severe acne vulgaris. Here the CDR3 reads CSAKGPANTGELFF. The CDR3 DNA reads TGCAGTGCTAAAGGGCCCGCGAACACCGGGGAGCTGTTTTTT.